Presented here are 18 T cell receptor beta chains from one specimen sequenced in a study of blood T cell repertoires in COVID-19. Profiling relied on immunoSEQ multiplex PCR, and the TCRdb table lists in-frame clones only, not all of them. In the table there are just under 65,000 clones, around 83% of which are singletons. The sequenced sample consisted of peripheral blood. The receptors originated from a human donor in a cohort sampled during active COVID-19.

This CDR3 is CASSLGHNTGELFF. As DNA, the CDR3 is TGTGCCAGCAGTTTGGGGCACAACACCGGGGAGCTGTTTTTT. The V call is TRBV28, the J call TRBJ2-2, with D perhaps TRBD1 (5 bases). Germline V CDR1 and CDR2: MDHEN, SYDVKM. The CDR3 is made up of 14 amino acids. V lost 3 bases and J 2 bases, leaving 7 bases between the germline ends.

The chain carries TRBV6-5 and TRBJ2-7; 7 bases match TRBD2. The CDR3 consists of 14 residues. From germline, CDR1 is MNHEY and CDR2 SVGAGI. The V and J ends lost 8 bases and 7 bases, in that order; junction bases with no gene match: 14. The CDR3 DNA is TGTGCCAGCGGAGGGGCTAGCGGTCGCCTAGAGCAGTACTTC. As protein: CASGGASGRLEQYF.

The chain couples TRBV12-3 or TRBV12-4 to TRBJ1-4; D gene unclear. V was clipped by 4 bases and J by 11 bases, with 14 bases between them. The CDR3 contains 13 residues. CDR3 protein: CASSSLTRGKLFF. DNA for the CDR3: TGTGCCAGCAGTTCCTTGACCAGAGGGAAACTGTTTTTT.

This chain joins TRBV5-1 and TRBJ1-5; 7 bases line up with TRBD1. The CDR3 is 16 residues long. Losses at the gene ends were 4 bases for V and 0 bases for J; bases not matched to a gene: 7. CDR1 is SGHRS, CDR2 YFSETQ, per germline. The CDR3 region is CASSQMGQYSNQPQHF. CDR3 sequence (DNA): TGCGCCAGCAGCCAGATGGGACAGTATAGCAATCAGCCCCAGCATTTT.

The chain joins TRBV7-8 to TRBJ2-5; possibly TRBD1 for D (6 bases). CDR1 is SGHVS and CDR2 is FQNEAQ in the germline V gene. V was shortened by 5 bases and J by 3 bases, with 16 bases between the two germline ends. The CDR3 is made up of 15 amino acids. Here the CDR3 DNA reads TGTGCCAGCAGCCTGATGCAGGGGAGAGAAGAGACCCAGTACTTC. Protein sequence: CASSLMQGREETQYF.

The chain links TRBV15 to TRBJ2-1; D is possibly TRBD1 (5 bases). The germline V gene has CDR1 LNHNV and CDR2 YYDKDF (reference sequence). Between the trimmed V and J ends, which lost 4 bases and 2 bases, there was a span of 9 bases. CDR3 size: 14 residues. The CDR3 loop reads CATSTDSPYNEQFF. CDR3 sequence (DNA): TGTGCCACCAGCACCGACAGTCCCTACAATGAGCAGTTCTTC.

This chain uses TRBV5-4 with TRBJ1-2; 9 bases match TRBD1. Germline CDR1 SGHNT, CDR2 YYREEE (reference sequence). The CDR3 contains 16 residues. V lost 0 bases, J lost 8 bases, and 11 bases stayed unmatched. The DNA of the CDR3 is TGTGCCAGCAGCTTGGCGGGACAGGGCTCCTTGGGCGGCTACACCTTC. Protein: CASSLAGQGSLGGYTF. Looking up the rest from reference TRBV5-4 and TRBJ1-2 gives the full variable domain: ETGVTQSPTHLIKTRGQQVTLRCSSQSGHNTVSWYQQALGQGPQFIFQYYREEENGRGNFPPRFSGLQFPNYSSELNVNALELDDSALYLCASSLAGQGSLGGYTFGSGTRLTVV.

The rearrangement links TRBV30 to TRBJ2-3; 10 bases agree with TRBD2. The CDR3 has 15 amino acids. Trimming took 0 bases from V and 8 from J; bases not matched to a gene: 8. Germline values: CDR1 GTSNPN, CDR2 SVGIG (reference sequence). The CDR3 reads CAWSVASGSGGTQYF. For the CDR3, the DNA is TGTGCCTGGAGTGTGGCTAGCGGGAGTGGTGGTACGCAGTATTTT.

The rearrangement joins TRBV7-8 to TRBJ2-3, with TRBD1 as a possible D gene (7 bases). Germline loops: CDR1 SGHVS, CDR2 FQNEAQ. This CDR3 has 16 amino acids. V lost 4 bases and J 3 bases, leaving 17 bases between the germline ends. The CDR3 here is CASSSRQGGGTDTQYF. Here the CDR3 DNA reads TGTGCCAGCAGCTCCCGACAGGGAGGAGGTACAGATACGCAGTATTTT.

The chain recombines TRBV18 with TRBJ2-5; D possibly corresponds to TRBD1 (5 bases). Germline CDR1 and CDR2: KGHSH and LQKENI. The CDR3 totals 13 residues. V was clipped by 5 bases and J by 5 bases, with 12 bases between them. CDR3 loop: CASSASGAETQYF. The CDR3 coding sequence is TGTGCCAGCTCAGCCAGTGGGGCGGAGACCCAGTACTTC. The full variable domain, with the rest looked up from reference TRBV18 and TRBJ2-5, is NAGVMQNPRHLVRRRGQEARLRCSPMKGHSHVYWYRQLPEEGLKFMVYLQKENIIDESGMPKERFSAEFPKEGPSILRIQQVVRGDSAAYFCASSASGAETQYFGPGTRLLVL.

V gene TRBV2 combines with J gene TRBJ1-1, with 7 bases aligning to TRBD1. The CDR3 spans 15 residues. From germline, CDR1 is SNHLY and CDR2 FYNNEI. V gave up 5 bases and J gave up 1 base; unmatched junction bases: 7. CDR3 region: CASSPDRTGNTEAFF. The CDR3 DNA follows: TGTGCCAGCAGTCCTGATCGGACAGGGAACACTGAAGCTTTCTTT.

This clone was observed once. This chain connects TRBV6-6 to TRBJ2-1; TRBD2 aligns across 10 bases. There are 14 residues in the CDR3. Germline CDR1 and CDR2: MNHNY and SVGAGI (reference sequence). Germline trimming cut 8 bases from V and 4 bases from J; bases unmatched to any gene: 5. The CDR3 protein is CASGRTSGYNEQFF. Here the CDR3 DNA reads TGTGCCAGCGGTAGGACTAGCGGATACAATGAGCAGTTCTTC.

The chain carries TRBV12-3 or TRBV12-4 and TRBJ2-7; no definite D call. Trimming took 2 bases from V and 3 from J, leaving 5 bases between them. The length of the CDR3 is 12 residues. The CDR3: CASSLYSYEQYF. The CDR3, as DNA: TGTGCCAGCAGTTTATACAGCTACGAGCAGTACTTC.

V is TRBV5-4 and J is TRBJ2-6, with a tentative D call TRBD1 (5 bases). Germline-derived CDR1 and CDR2 are SGHNT and YYREEE (reference sequence). The CDR3 spans 15 residues. V lost 3 bases, J lost 2 bases, and 9 bases lay in between. The CDR3 protein is CASSSDSTGANVLTF. The CDR3 region has the DNA TGTGCCAGCAGCTCCGACAGTACTGGGGCCAACGTCCTGACTTTC.

The rearrangement links TRBV5-1 to TRBJ1-4, with 8 bases that match TRBD1. Germline-derived CDR1 and CDR2 are SGHRS and YFSETQ. The CDR3 is made up of 15 amino acids. The trim removed 4 bases at V and 4 bases at J, leaving 6 bases unmatched. CDR3 sequence reads: CASSLGTGFNEKLFF. CDR3 in DNA: TGCGCCAGCAGCCTCGGGACAGGATTTAATGAAAAACTGTTTTTT.

In its sample, this clone was seen a few times. The DNA of the CDR3 is TGTGCCAGCAGCTTAGACCGGGCTAGCGGGGCCCAAGAGACCCAGTACTTC. Protein: CASSLDRASGAQETQYF. This rearrangement joins TRBV7-7 to TRBJ2-5; 9 bases match TRBD2. Germline assignment: CDR1 SSHAT and CDR2 FNYEAQ (reference sequence). V lost 1 base to trimming and J lost 1 base; unmatched junction nucleotides: 7. The length of the CDR3 is 17 residues. Full variable domain (remainder filled in from reference TRBV7-7 and TRBJ2-5): GAGVSQSPRYKVTKRGQDVTLRCDPISSHATLYWYQQALGQGPEFLTYFNYEAQPDKSGLPSDRFSAERPEGSISTLTIQRTEQRDSAMYRCASSLDRASGAQETQYFGPGTRLLVL.

This rearrangement joins TRBV10-3 to TRBJ2-1; tentatively, D is TRBD2 (6 bases). Germline CDR1 and CDR2: ENHRY and SYGVKD. Trimming cost V 10 bases and J 5 bases, with 12 bases left between them. This CDR3 is built from 12 residues. The CDR3 is CARRDVDNEQFF. DNA for the CDR3: TGTGCCAGGAGGGACGTAGACAATGAGCAGTTCTTC.

The chain employs TRBV19 and TRBJ2-1; the match to TRBD2 covers 9 bases. Unmatched junction bases numbered 16, after V lost 6 bases and J lost 4 bases. The V gene's germline CDR1 is LNHDA and CDR2 SQIVND (reference sequence). This CDR3 is 18 amino acids long. The CDR3 protein is CASRPYALSGGIYNEQFF. The CDR3 nucleotides are TGTGCCAGTAGGCCCTACGCTCTGAGCGGGGGGATATACAATGAGCAGTTCTTC.